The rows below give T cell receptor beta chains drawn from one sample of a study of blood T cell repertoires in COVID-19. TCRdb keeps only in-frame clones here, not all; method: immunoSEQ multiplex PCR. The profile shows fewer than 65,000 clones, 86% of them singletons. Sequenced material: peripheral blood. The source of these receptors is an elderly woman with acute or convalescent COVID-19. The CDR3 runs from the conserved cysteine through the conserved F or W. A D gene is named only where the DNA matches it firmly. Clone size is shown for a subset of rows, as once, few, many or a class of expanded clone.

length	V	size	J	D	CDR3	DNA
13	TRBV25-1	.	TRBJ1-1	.	CASSRSLNTEAFF	TGTGCCAGCAGTCGATCACTTAACACTGAAGCTTTCTTT
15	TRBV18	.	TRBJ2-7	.	CASSADLAASYEQYF	TGTGCCAGCTCTGCGGACTTAGCGGCGTCCTACGAGCAGTACTTC
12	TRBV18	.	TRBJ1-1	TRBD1	CASSVQGSEAFF	TGTGCCAGCTCAGTACAGGGGTCTGAAGCTTTCTTT
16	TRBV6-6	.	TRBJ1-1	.	CASSRYRDLGNTEAFF	TGTGCCAGCAGTCGATACAGGGATCTGGGGAACACTGAAGCTTTCTTT
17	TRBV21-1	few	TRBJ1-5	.	CASSKGPGCGSNQPQHF	TGTGCCAGCAGCAAAGGTCCAGGGTGTGGTAGCAATCAGCCCCAGCATTTT
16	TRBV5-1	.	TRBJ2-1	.	CASSAAGTTTYNEQFF	TGCGCCAGCAGCGCGGCCGGGACAACGACTTACAATGAGCAGTTCTTC
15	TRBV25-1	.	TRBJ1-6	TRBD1	CASSDSRQGNSPLHF	TGTGCCAGCAGTGATTCGCGACAGGGAAATTCACCCCTCCACTTT
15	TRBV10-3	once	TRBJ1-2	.	CAISAAGPANYGYTF	TGTGCCATCAGCGCCGCAGGTCCAGCTAACTATGGCTACACCTTC
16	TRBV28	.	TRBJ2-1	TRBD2	CASSLSGLADYNEQFF	TGTGCCAGCAGTTTATCGGGACTAGCGGATTACAATGAGCAGTTCTTC
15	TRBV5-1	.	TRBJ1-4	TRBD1	CASRQTGTGVEKLFF	TGCGCCAGCAGACAAACCGGGACAGGGGTCGAAAAACTGTTTTTT
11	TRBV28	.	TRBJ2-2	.	CASSLRGELFF	TGTGCCAGCAGTTTGCGTGGGGAGCTGTTTTTT
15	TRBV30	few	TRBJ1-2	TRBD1	CAWSSYRDSRYGYTF	TGTGCCTGGAGTTCATACCGGGACAGTCGTTATGGCTACACCTTC
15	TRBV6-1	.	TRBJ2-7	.	CASSETGGLPYEQYF	TGTGCCAGCAGTGAGACGGGGGGCCTTCCCTACGAGCAGTACTTC
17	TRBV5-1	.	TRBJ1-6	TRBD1	CASSSYTQGPYNSPLHF	TGCGCCAGCAGTTCTTACACACAGGGGCCCTATAATTCACCCCTCCACTTT
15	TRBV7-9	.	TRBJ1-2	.	CASSLEAGQSKGYTF	TGTGCCAGCAGCCTTGAGGCAGGGCAGTCGAAGGGCTACACCTTC
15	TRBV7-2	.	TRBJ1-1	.	CASSLDGGLGTEAFF	TGTGCCAGCAGCTTAGATGGGGGGTTGGGCACTGAAGCTTTCTTT
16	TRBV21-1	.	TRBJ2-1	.	CASSKDRLAGDNEQFF	TGTGCCAGCAGCAAAGACCGACTAGCGGGAGACAATGAGCAGTTCTTC
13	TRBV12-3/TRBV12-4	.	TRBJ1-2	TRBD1	CASSPDRPYGYTF	TGTGCCAGCAGTCCGGACAGGCCTTATGGCTACACCTTC
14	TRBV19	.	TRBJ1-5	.	CASSMGHSNQPQHF	TGTGCCAGTAGTATGGGGCATAGCAATCAGCCCCAGCATTTT
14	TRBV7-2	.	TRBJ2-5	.	CASSLDYGVETQYF	TGTGCCAGCAGCTTAGACTACGGGGTAGAGACCCAGTACTTC
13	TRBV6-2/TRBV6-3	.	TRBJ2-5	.	CASSYPTPETQYF	TGTGCCAGCAGTTACCCAACTCCGGAGACCCAGTACTTC
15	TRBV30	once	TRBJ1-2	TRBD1	CAWRRPGQGGEGYTF	TGTGCCTGGAGAAGACCGGGACAGGGTGGAGAAGGCTACACCTTC
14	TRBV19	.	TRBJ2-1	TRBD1	CASGRTGGHNEQFF	TGTGCCAGTGGAAGGACAGGGGGGCACAATGAGCAGTTCTTC
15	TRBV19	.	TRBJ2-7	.	CAASVGLAEAYEQYF	TGTGCCGCGTCAGTTGGCCTAGCCGAGGCCTACGAGCAGTACTTC
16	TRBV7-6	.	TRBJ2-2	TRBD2	CASSRTSGANTGELFF	TGTGCCAGCAGCCGGACTAGCGGGGCGAACACCGGGGAGCTGTTTTTT
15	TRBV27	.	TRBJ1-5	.	CASSYNSGVSQPQHF	TGTGCCAGCAGCTACAACTCAGGGGTATCACAGCCCCAGCATTTT
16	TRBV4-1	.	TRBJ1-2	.	CASSQEPGISGYGYTF	TGCGCCAGCAGCCAAGAACCGGGGATTTCCGGCTATGGCTACACCTTC
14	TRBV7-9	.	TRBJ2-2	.	CASSLSQDTGELFF	TGTGCCAGCAGCTTATCACAGGACACCGGGGAGCTGTTTTTT
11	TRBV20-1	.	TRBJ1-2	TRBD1	CSARPDRAEVF	TGCAGTGCCCGTCCGGACAGGGCCGAGGTCTTC
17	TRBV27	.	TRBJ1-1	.	CASSFLKQGNGWTEAFF	TGTGCCAGCAGTTTCTTAAAGCAGGGTAATGGGTGGACTGAAGCTTTCTTT
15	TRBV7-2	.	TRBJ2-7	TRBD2	CASSLEGWRGYEQYF	TGTGCCAGCAGCTTAGAGGGGTGGCGGGGGTACGAGCAGTACTTC
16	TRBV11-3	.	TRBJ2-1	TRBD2	CASSLGGTSVHNEQFF	TGTGCCAGCAGCTTAGGGGGGACTAGCGTTCACAATGAGCAGTTCTTC